This T cell receptor (beta chain) originates from a study of shared clonotypes between healthy human individuals (dated by TCRdb to 2020 to 2022). Turning to the overall study: The cohort included three men and a couple of women between 18 and 49 years of age. To estimate repertoire size and how much clonotypes are shared between individuals, the study performed deep sequencing of blood TCR repertoires from a few healthy adults. Per donor, leukapheresis produced somewhere between about 0.94 and 9.5 billion PBMCs. Different laboratories and diverse techniques were used to prepare libraries and sequence TCR repertoires, to increase sequencing depth and limit assay-specific biases. What the work shows at the level of the full study, not this receptor alone: Based on pairwise subsampling, the degree of clonotype sharing among donors was expected to be affected by sequencing depth. Because the study included only a small number of donors, the genetic and exposure-history diversity represented was limited. Sampling was restricted to blood, and TCR repertoires in tissue are likely to differ from TCR repertoires in blood.

The donors were healthy, HIV-negative adults who had no recently reported acute infections or vaccinations. Every donor was a Caucasian adult residing in Nashville, Tennessee, USA. In the unsorted samples, tens of millions of PBMCs were counted, and genomic DNA was extracted using the QIAamp DNA Blood Mini kit. After blood collection by leukapheresis, PBMCs were isolated using Ficoll-Histopaque density gradient centrifugation and then cryopreserved in the vapor phase of liquid nitrogen. As to this clone: Which antigen it targets is not known. Per-base qualities were not stored, and no clone one base away is much larger.

The V and J ends are trimmed by 4 bases and 7 bases, leaving 18 bases between them. The CDR3 runs 15 residues from the cysteine to the phenylalanine. The entry retains the CDR3 DNA only, 45 bases that are in frame from base 1. The germline V gene sets CDR1 to SGDLS and CDR2 to YYNGEE. TCR CDR3 regions were amplified from genomic DNA by multiplex PCR using the deep immunoSEQ assay. For each cell subset, the extracted genomic DNA was distributed evenly across all wells of several immunoSEQ 96-well plates, and each plate served as one replicate. For unsorted PBMC, each replicate PCR was loaded with approximately 300 ng genomic DNA, equivalent to about 30,000 T cell genomes. Unsorted PBMC genomic DNA was sequenced across ten immunoSEQ deep assay plates. Purified libraries were measured with a Qubit 3.0 fluorometer, size-checked on a Bioanalyzer 2100, and measured again with the KAPA Library Quantification kit. Every immunoSEQ 96-well plate was sequenced on a separate single-read 150-cycle Illumina NextSeq 550 flow cell. As for the original processing: The immunoSEQ output contained only junctional sequences without quality scores, so filtering could not match that applied to full-length reads. To assign V/J genes and CDR3, sequences were annotated against IMGT germline references using PyIR, a Python wrapper for IgBLAST v1.9. Reads were removed for weak V/J assignments (E-value above 1e-6), missing CDR3, stop codons, out-of-frame junctions, or ambiguous translated residues. V3J clonotypes were defined as sequences sharing the same inferred V gene, J gene, and CDR3 amino acid sequence. To compute the percentage overlap between repertoires, the number of shared unique clonotypes was divided by the size of the smaller repertoire. Three approaches were used to assess repertoire richness: RTK rarefaction, the Chao1 estimator, and Recon v2.1 estimates of unobserved clonotypes. As stored in TCRdb, this immuneACCESS dataset retains in-frame rearrangements with V and J assigned. A fraction of the clones does not appear; measured against another copy, unresolved V genes explain less than half of the discrepancy, and the remainder lacks a known reason. The V and J calls and clone size were taken over from that table, and D and trimming were inferred from the DNA. Here the sample has some 510,000 clones; 79% occur a single time. Under 15% of the sample comes from the top ten.

The rearranged segments are TRBV9 and TRBJ2-1; the D assignment is uncertain and may be TRBD1 or TRBD2, with 5 bases supporting each. The source material was PBMCs. The source is a middle-aged woman in good health. Some clones in this sample may be carry-over from other donors' samples. The sequenced DNA: TGTGCCAGCAGCACCGGGACCACCGTCGGGAATGAGCAGTTCTTC. Its coded protein is CASSTGTTVGNEQFF.